The 17 T cell receptor beta chains presented below share a single source sample, sequenced in a study of spatial heterogeneity in lung cancer. Study outcomes and limitations: The study found that expanded intratumoral alpha and beta TCR counts tracked tumor mutation counts.

Time point specified: sample taken at primary tumor resection. TCRdb fed the 5' RACE reads into MiXCR, producing one record per CDR3 protein. The sample lists 7,000 or so distinct CDR3 sequences, around 10% occurring once. These TCRs are of unknown antigen specificity. Sequences were derived from lung tumor tissue, sampled at surgery. The receptor source for this set is a female donor with early-stage non-small cell lung cancer.

The chain is built from TRBV10-3 and TRBJ2-5; D is unclear. The CDR3 is made up of 16 amino acids. Germline loops: CDR1 ENHRY, CDR2 SYGVKD. Trimming took off 4 bases at V and 0 bases at J, with 15 bases between the two ends. The CDR3 DNA follows: TGTGCCATCAGTGCCCGGCCAGGAAGGTACCAAGAGACCCAGTACTTC. Protein: CAISARPGRYQETQYF.

By sample share, this clonotype is medium-sized (0.01 to 0.1%). This chain joins TRBV5-6 and TRBJ2-7; TRBD2 might be the D (6 bases). V lost 4 bases and J lost 2, with 13 bases in between. Germline CDR1 and CDR2: SGHDT and YYEEEE. The length of the CDR3 is 14 residues. CDR3 nucleotides: TGTGCCAGCAGCGGGGAGGCAGGGCCCTACGAGCAGTACTTC. Residues: CASSGEAGPYEQYF.

The gene calls are TRBV6-1 and TRBJ2-1, with unresolved D. V was shortened by 8 bases and J by 8 bases, with 10 bases between the two germline ends. The germline CDR1 and CDR2 sequences are MNHNS and SASEGT. There are 11 residues in the CDR3. The CDR3: CASRSGHEQFF. The CDR3 DNA reads TGTGCCAGCCGCTCCGGCCATGAGCAGTTCTTC.

The chain links TRBV20-1 to TRBJ1-1; 7 bases fit TRBD1. CDR1 is DFQATT and CDR2 is SNEGSKA in the germline V gene (reference sequence). The CDR3 spans 15 residues. V lost 0 bases and J lost 3; bases outside the gene matches: 7. CDR3 loop: CSAREDGTVHTEAFF. CDR3 coding DNA: TGCAGTGCTAGAGAAGATGGGACAGTGCACACTGAAGCTTTCTTT.

This clonotype is medium-sized by share. The chain uses TRBV2 and TRBJ2-1, with TRBD2 as a possible D gene (6 bases). Per the germline V gene, CDR1 is SNHLY and CDR2 is FYNNEI. V lost 7 bases to trimming and J lost 10 bases, with 14 bases between them. The CDR3 totals 12 residues. The CDR3 DNA reads as TGTGCCAGCACCCTTTCGGGAGAGGAGCAGTTCTTC. Amino acids: CASTLSGEEQFF. Based on the CDR3 plus reference TRBV2 and TRBJ2-1, the full variable domain is EPEVTQTPSHQVTQMGQEVILRCVPISNHLYFYWYRQILGQKVEFLVSFYNNEISEKSEIFDDQFSVERPDGSNFTLKIRSTKLEDSAMYFCASTLSGEEQFFGPGTRLTVL.

This clonotype was detected only a few times. V is TRBV6-1 and J is TRBJ2-3; D gene ambiguous. The CDR3 totals 15 residues. V gave up 4 bases and J gave up 4 bases, with 15 bases separating them. Germline V gene lookup returns CDR1 MNHNS and CDR2 SASEGT. The CDR3 spells CASSAIYGSADTQYF. CDR3 in DNA: TGTGCCAGCAGTGCTATCTATGGGTCAGCAGATACGCAGTATTTT.

This clonotype qualifies as large. The J gene is TRBJ1-3, the V gene TRBV28; D unresolved. Per the germline V gene, CDR1 is MDHEN and CDR2 is SYDVKM. This CDR3 has 15 amino acids. Trimming shortened V by 6 bases and J by 4 bases, and 16 bases separated the two germline ends. The CDR3 spells CASRVTPAGGNTIYF. Written as DNA, the CDR3 is TGTGCCAGCAGAGTAACCCCGGCGGGCGGAAACACCATATATTTT.

This clonotype has a handful of counts. CDR3 protein: CASSIVQNYYSNQPQHF. The CDR3 bases are TGTGCCAGTAGTATCGTACAGAACTACTATAGCAATCAGCCCCAGCATTTT. This chain connects TRBV19 to TRBJ1-5, with no clear D. The CDR3 loop spans 17 amino acids. Deletions cut 3 bases from V and 0 bases from J, with 15 bases between. From germline, CDR1 is LNHDA and CDR2 SQIVND (reference sequence).

By its share, this clonotype is medium-sized (0.01 to 0.1%). This chain connects TRBV6-5 to TRBJ2-5; TRBD1 agrees at 8 bases. The trim removed 1 base at V and 7 bases at J, leaving 5 bases unmatched. The CDR3 has 14 residues. The germline V gene has CDR1 MNHEY and CDR2 SVGAGI. The CDR3 is CASSYFTGGSTQYF. In nucleotides, the CDR3 is TGTGCCAGCAGTTACTTTACAGGGGGGTCGACCCAGTACTTC.

Judged by abundance, this clonotype is medium-sized (0.01 to 0.1%). The V call is TRBV6-4, the J call TRBJ1-1, with D perhaps matching TRBD1 (5 bases). The CDR3 has 14 amino acids. V was shortened by 2 bases and J by 9 bases, with 16 bases between the two germline ends. From germline, CDR1 is MRHNA and CDR2 SNTAGT. The CDR3 DNA reads TGTGCCAGCAGTGACAGGCCGGTCGGGGGGAAAGCTTTCTTT. Its protein is CASSDRPVGGKAFF.

The chain carries TRBV11-2 and TRBJ1-5; unclear D gene. The CDR3 consists of 15 residues. Germline V CDR1 and CDR2: SGHAT, FQNNGV. V gave up 2 bases and J gave up 0 bases, with 8 bases separating them. The CDR3 reads CASSLSADSNQPQHF. DNA of the CDR3: TGTGCCAGCAGCTTAAGCGCAGATAGCAATCAGCCCCAGCATTTT.

This clonotype was detected ten times or more. The chain uses TRBV7-2 and TRBJ2-2, with D uncertain. V shed 5 bases and J shed 3 bases, with 10 bases lying between them. Germline loops: CDR1 SGHTA, CDR2 FQGNSA. CDR3 length equals 14 residues. CDR3 coding DNA: TGTGCCAGCAGCCCGATCCGGGACACCGGGGAGCTGTTTTTT. Encoded protein: CASSPIRDTGELFF.

Within the sample, this clonotype is medium-sized (0.01 to 0.1%). The chain is built from TRBV20-1 and TRBJ1-4; D not resolved. CDR1 is DFQATT and CDR2 is SNEGSKA in the germline V gene (reference sequence). The V end lost 4 bases, the J end lost 7 bases, and 22 bases lay between the germline ends. This CDR3 region has 16 residues. The chain's CDR3 is CSATVSPATTIEKLFF. The CDR3 nucleotides are TGCAGTGCTACTGTTTCCCCCGCCACCACAATTGAAAAACTGTTTTTT.

In its sample, this clonotype was seen a few times. This chain connects TRBV27 to TRBJ1-5; D remains unclear. The germline V and J ends were trimmed by 0 bases and 3 bases, with 9 bases remaining between them. Germline lookup yields CDR1 MNHEY and CDR2 SMNVEV (reference sequence). The CDR3 consists of 15 residues. The DNA for the CDR3 is TGTGCCAGCAGTTTATCGTGGAGCTTCAATCAGCCCCAGCATTTT. Encoded protein: CASSLSWSFNQPQHF.

V and J are TRBV10-3 and TRBJ2-5; 7 bases are a match to TRBD1. CDR1 is ENHRY and CDR2 is SYGVKD in the germline V gene. CDR3 length equals 13 residues. After removal of 10 bases from V and 2 bases from J, the junction contained 7 bases not matched to a gene. CDR3 amino acids: CASHGQEQETQYF. DNA for the CDR3: TGTGCCAGCCACGGACAGGAGCAAGAGACCCAGTACTTC.

This clonotype was observed at least ten times. V gene TRBV5-1 combines with J gene TRBJ1-1; 12 nucleotides align to TRBD1. The CDR3 has 14 residues. After removal of 7 bases from V and 1 base from J, the junction contained 2 bases not matched to a gene. Germline loops: CDR1 SGHRS, CDR2 YFSETQ. The CDR3 protein is CASGGQGANTEAFF. Written as DNA, the CDR3 is TGCGCCAGCGGGGGACAGGGGGCGAACACTGAAGCTTTCTTT. Supplemented by reference TRBV5-1 and TRBJ1-1, the full variable domain reads KAGVTQTPRYLIKTRGQQVTLSCSPISGHRSVSWYQQTPGQGLQFLFEYFSETQRNKGNFPGRFSGRQFSNSRSEMNVSTLELGDSALYLCASGGQGANTEAFFGQGTRLTVV.

This clonotype was seen a handful of times. CDR3 residues: CASSLPADSGNTIYF. In DNA, the CDR3 is TGCGCCAGCAGCTTGCCGGCAGACTCTGGAAACACCATATATTTT. The chain couples TRBV5-1 to TRBJ1-3; D gene uncertain. Per the germline V gene, CDR1 is SGHRS and CDR2 is YFSETQ. The ends were cut back, 1 base at V and 0 bases at J, with 8 bases in the middle. The CDR3 covers 15 residues.